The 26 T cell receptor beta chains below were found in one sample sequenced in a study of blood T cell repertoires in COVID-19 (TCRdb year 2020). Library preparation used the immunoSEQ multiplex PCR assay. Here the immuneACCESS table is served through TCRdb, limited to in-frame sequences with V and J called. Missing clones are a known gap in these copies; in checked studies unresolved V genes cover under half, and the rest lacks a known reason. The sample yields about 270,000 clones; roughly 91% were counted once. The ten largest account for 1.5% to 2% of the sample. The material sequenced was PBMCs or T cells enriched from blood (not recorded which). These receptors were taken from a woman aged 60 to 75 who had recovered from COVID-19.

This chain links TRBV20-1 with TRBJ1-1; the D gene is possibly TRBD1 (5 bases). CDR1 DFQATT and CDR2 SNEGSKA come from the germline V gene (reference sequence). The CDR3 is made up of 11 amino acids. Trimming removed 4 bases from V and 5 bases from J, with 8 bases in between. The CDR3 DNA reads TGCAGTGCTAAGGGGAGGACTGAAGCTTTCTTT. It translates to CSAKGRTEAFF.

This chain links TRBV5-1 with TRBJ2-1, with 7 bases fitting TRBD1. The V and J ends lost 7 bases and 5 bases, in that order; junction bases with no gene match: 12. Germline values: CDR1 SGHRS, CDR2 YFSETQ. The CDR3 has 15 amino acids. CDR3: CASSRTGTENNEQFF. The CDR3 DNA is TGCGCCAGCTCCAGAACCGGGACAGAGAACAATGAGCAGTTCTTC. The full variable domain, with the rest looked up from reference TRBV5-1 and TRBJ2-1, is KAGVTQTPRYLIKTRGQQVTLSCSPISGHRSVSWYQQTPGQGLQFLFEYFSETQRNKGNFPGRFSGRQFSNSRSEMNVSTLELGDSALYLCASSRTGTENNEQFFGPGTRLTVL.

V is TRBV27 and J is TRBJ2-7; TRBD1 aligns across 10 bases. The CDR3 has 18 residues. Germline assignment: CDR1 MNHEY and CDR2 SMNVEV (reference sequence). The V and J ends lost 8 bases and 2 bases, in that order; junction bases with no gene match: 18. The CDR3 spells CASALTGGLRLAPYEQYF. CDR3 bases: TGTGCCAGCGCCTTGACAGGGGGCTTACGACTAGCACCCTACGAGCAGTACTTC.

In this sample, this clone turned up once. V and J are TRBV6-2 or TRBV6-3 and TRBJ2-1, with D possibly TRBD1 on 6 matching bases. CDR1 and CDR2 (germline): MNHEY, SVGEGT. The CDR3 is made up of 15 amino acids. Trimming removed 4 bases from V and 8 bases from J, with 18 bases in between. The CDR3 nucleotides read TGTGCCAGCAGTTTGAGAATACAGGGTTTGCATGAGCAGTTCTTC. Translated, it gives CASSLRIQGLHEQFF.

The CDR3 DNA sequence: TGCGCCAGCAGCCAAGATCCAGGGAAAGATTCACCCCTCCACTTT. Its translation is CASSQDPGKDSPLHF. This chain links TRBV4-1 with TRBJ1-6; TRBD1 is a possible D gene (5 bases). With 0 bases removed from V and 8 bases from J, the gap between germline ends came to 11 bases. Germline V gene data show CDR1 as MGHRA and CDR2 as YSYEKL. The CDR3 contains 15 residues.

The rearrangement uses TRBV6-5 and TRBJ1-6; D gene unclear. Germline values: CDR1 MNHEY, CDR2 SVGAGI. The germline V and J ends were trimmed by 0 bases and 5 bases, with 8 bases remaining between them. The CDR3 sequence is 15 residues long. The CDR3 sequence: CASSYSTDDNSPLHF. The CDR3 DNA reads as TGTGCCAGCAGTTACTCGACTGACGATAATTCACCCCTCCACTTT.

CDR3 in DNA: TGTGCCAGCAGCTTTGGGCGGGGGGGAACCTACGAGCAGTACTTC. This encodes CASSFGRGGTYEQYF. The J gene is TRBJ2-7, the V gene TRBV7-9; 9 bases match TRBD2. This CDR3 is 15 amino acids long. J gave up 2 bases and V 3 bases, and 5 bases lay outside the gene matches. The germline V gene encodes CDR1 SEHNR and CDR2 FQNEAQ (reference sequence).

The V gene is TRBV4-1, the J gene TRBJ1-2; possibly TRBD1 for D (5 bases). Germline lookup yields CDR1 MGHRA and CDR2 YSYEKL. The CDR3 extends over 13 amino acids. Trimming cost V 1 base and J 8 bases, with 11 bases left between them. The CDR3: CASSQVRTWGYTF. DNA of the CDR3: TGCGCCAGCAGCCAAGTCCGGACATGGGGCTACACCTTC.

CDR3 loop: CASSPGLAGLRDTQYF. Written as DNA, the CDR3 is TGTGCCAGCAGTCCCGGGTTAGCGGGGTTGAGGGATACGCAGTATTTT. J is TRBJ2-3 and V is TRBV2; 8 nucleotides line up with TRBD2. J lost 6 bases, V lost 5 bases, and 13 bases had no gene match. This CDR3 contains 16 residues. The germline gives CDR1 SNHLY, CDR2 FYNNEI.

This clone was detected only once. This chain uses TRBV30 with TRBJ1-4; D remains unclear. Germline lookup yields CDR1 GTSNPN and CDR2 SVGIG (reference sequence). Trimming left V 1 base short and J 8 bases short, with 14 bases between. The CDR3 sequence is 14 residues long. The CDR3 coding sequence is TGTGCCTGGAGTGGCGTCCTCGGGGTGGAAAAACTGTTTTTT. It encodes CAWSGVLGVEKLFF.

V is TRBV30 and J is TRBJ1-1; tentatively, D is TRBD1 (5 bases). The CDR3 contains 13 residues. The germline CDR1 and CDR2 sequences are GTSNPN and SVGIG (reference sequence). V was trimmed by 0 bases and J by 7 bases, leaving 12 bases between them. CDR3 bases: TGTGCCTGGAGTGTCTTTGGGGCCTATGAAGCTTTCTTT. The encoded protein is CAWSVFGAYEAFF.

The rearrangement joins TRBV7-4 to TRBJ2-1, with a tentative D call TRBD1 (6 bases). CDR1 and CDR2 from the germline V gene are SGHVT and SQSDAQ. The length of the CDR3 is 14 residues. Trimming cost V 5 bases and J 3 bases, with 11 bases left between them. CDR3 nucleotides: TGTGCCAGCAGCCACCGGGACATCTACAATGAGCAGTTCTTC. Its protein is CASSHRDIYNEQFF.

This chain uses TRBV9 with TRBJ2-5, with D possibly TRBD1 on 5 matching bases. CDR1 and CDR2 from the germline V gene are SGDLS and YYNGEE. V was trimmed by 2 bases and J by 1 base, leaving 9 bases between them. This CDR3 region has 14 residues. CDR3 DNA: TGTGCCAGCAGCGTTCAGGGCCTCCAAGAGACCCAGTACTTC. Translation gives CASSVQGLQETQYF.

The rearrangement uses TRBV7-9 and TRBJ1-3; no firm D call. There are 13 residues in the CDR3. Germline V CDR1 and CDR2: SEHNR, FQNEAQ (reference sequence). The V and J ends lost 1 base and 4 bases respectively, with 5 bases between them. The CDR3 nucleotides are TGTGCCAGCAGCTTAGTGGGCGGAAACACCATATATTTT. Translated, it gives CASSLVGGNTIYF.

In DNA form, the CDR3 reads TGTGCCAGCGTCAGGGGTGGGAGCAATCAGCCCCAGCATTTT. Residues: CASVRGGSNQPQHF. The chain combines TRBV28 with TRBJ1-5, with D maybe TRBD1 (6 bases). The ends were cut back, 8 bases at V and 1 base at J, with 12 bases in the middle. The CDR3 covers 14 residues. CDR1 is MDHEN and CDR2 is SYDVKM in the germline V gene.

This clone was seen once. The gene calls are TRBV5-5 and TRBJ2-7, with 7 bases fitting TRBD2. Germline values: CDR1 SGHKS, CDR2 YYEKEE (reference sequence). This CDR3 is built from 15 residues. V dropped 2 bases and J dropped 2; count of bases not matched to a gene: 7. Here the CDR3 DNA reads TGTGCCAGCAGCTTTGGTCCTAGCGGTACCTACGAGCAGTACTTC. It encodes CASSFGPSGTYEQYF.

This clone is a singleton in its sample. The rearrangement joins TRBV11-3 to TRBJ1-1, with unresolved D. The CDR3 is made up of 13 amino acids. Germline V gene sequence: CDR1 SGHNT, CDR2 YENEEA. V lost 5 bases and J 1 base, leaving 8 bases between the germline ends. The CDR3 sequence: CASSLRENTEAFF. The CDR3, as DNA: TGTGCCAGCAGCCTGAGGGAGAACACTGAAGCTTTCTTT.

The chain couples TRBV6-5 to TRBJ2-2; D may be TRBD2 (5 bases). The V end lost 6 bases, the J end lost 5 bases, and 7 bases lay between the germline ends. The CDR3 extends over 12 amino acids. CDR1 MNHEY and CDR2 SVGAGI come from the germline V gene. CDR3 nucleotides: TGTGCCAGCAGAAGGGAGACCGGGGAGCTGTTTTTT. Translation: CASRRETGELFF.

Written as DNA, the CDR3 is TGTGCCAGCAGCCCCCTAGGGGGACGGTTCTCTGGGGCCAACGTCCTGACTTTC. Protein product: CASSPLGGRFSGANVLTF. The chain combines TRBV7-3 with TRBJ2-6, with D perhaps TRBD1 (6 bases). Germline V gene data show CDR1 as SGHTA and CDR2 as FQGTGA. CDR3 length: 18 amino acids. Trimming left V 5 bases short and J 0 bases short, with 17 bases between.

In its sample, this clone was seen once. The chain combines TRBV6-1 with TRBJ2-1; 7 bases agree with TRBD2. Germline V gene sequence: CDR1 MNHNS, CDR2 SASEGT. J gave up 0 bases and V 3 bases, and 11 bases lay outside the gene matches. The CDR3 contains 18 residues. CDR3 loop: CASSEGREYLSSYNEQFF. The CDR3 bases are TGTGCCAGCAGTGAGGGGCGGGAGTATTTGAGCTCCTACAATGAGCAGTTCTTC.

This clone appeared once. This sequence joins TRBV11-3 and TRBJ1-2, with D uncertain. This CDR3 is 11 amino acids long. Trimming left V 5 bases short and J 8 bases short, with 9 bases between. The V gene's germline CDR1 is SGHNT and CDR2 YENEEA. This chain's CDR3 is CASSQGRGYTF. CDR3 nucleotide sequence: TGTGCCAGCAGCCAAGGGAGAGGCTACACCTTC.

CDR3 in amino acids: CASRNIGGKTGELFF. Written as DNA, the CDR3 is TGTGCCAGCAGAAATATTGGGGGGAAAACCGGGGAGCTGTTTTTT. The chain carries TRBV11-2 and TRBJ2-2; D possibly corresponds to TRBD2 (6 bases). Trimming took off 6 bases at V and 5 bases at J, with 16 bases between the two ends. This CDR3 spans 15 amino acids. Germline assignment: CDR1 SGHAT and CDR2 FQNNGV.

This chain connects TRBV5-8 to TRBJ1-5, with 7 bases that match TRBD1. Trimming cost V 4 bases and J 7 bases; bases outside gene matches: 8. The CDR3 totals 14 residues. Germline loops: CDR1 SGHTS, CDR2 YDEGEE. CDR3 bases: TGTGCCAGCAGCCCAGGGGGATTGAGGCAGCCCCAGCATTTT. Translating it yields CASSPGGLRQPQHF.

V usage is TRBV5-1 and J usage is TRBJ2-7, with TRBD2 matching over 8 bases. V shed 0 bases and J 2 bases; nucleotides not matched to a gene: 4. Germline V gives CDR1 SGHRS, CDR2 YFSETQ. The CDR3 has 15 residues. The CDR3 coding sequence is TGCGCCAGCAGCTTGGATCTAGCGGGTACCTACGAGCAGTACTTC. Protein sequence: CASSLDLAGTYEQYF.

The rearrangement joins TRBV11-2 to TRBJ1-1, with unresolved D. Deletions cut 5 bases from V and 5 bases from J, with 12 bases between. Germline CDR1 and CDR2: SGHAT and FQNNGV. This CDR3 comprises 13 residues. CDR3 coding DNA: TGTGCCAGCAGCCAAACTTCCAGGACTGAAGCTTTCTTT. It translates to CASSQTSRTEAFF.

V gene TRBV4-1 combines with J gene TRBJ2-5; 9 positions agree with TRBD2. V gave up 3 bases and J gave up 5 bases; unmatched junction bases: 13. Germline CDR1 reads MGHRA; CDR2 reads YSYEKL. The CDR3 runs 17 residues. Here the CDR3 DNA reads TGCGCCAGCAGCCAGACTAGCGGTGGACGGCGGGGCGAGACCCAGTACTTC. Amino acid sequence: CASSQTSGGRRGETQYF.